Detailed here is one T cell receptor beta chain. Its antigen is unknown. Excluded were patients having autoimmune disease history or systemic immunosuppression. The data were produced by immunoSEQ multiplex PCR, yet TCRdb's version contains in-frame clones alone and is incomplete. Here the sample spans roughly 75,000 clones, about 83% being singletons. This entry belongs to a study of OX40 agonist ivuxolimab in advanced cancers. About the research overall: It was ivuxolimab, an agonistic anti-OX40 (CD134) antibody, that patients were treated with. Ivuxolimab was delivered to patients intravenously every 2 weeks at doses spanning 0.01 to 10 mg/kg. Regarding the study as a whole: Both CD4+ and CD8+ T cell populations in blood had undergone clonal expansion by week 6 at 0.1 to 3.0 mg/kg.

Trimming removed 4 bases from V and 0 bases from J, with 11 bases in between. Germline CDR1 and CDR2: SGHRS and YFSETQ. The length of the CDR3 is 14 residues. Here the sequenced sample was CD4+ or CD8+ T cells sorted from blood, taken in a trial of the OX40 agonist ivuxolimab. This clonotype was sampled from an adult with an advanced solid tumor such as melanoma, head and neck, liver or kidney cancer. V gene TRBV5-1 combines with J gene TRBJ2-7; D is possibly TRBD1 or TRBD2 (5 bases each). The CDR3: CASSHGTVSYEQYF. The DNA for the CDR3 is TGCGCCAGCAGCCACGGGACGGTCTCCTACGAGCAGTACTTC.